This passage covers 24 T cell receptor beta chains from one sample sequenced in a study of OX40 agonist ivuxolimab in advanced cancers. Data came from immunoSEQ multiplex PCR; TCRdb stores just in-frame clones and leaves some out. The sample holds nearly 50,000 clones, 80% to 85% seen once. The sample in question was CD4+ or CD8+ T cells sorted from blood, obtained in a trial of the OX40 agonist ivuxolimab. All receptors come from an adult with an advanced solid tumor such as melanoma, head and neck, liver or kidney cancer.

This chain links TRBV7-2 with TRBJ2-7; D is unclear. Trimming removed 5 bases at V and 1 base at J, with 9 bases between. CDR3 length: 13 residues. Germline V gene lookup returns CDR1 SGHTA and CDR2 FQGNSA. CDR3 DNA: TGTGCCAGCAGCGCCCAAAGGTCCTACGAGCAGTACTTC. It is translated as CASSAQRSYEQYF.

This rearrangement joins TRBV12-5 to TRBJ1-3, with D maybe TRBD1 (6 bases). The CDR3 has 17 residues. V shed 5 bases and J shed 0 bases, with 17 bases lying between them. The V gene's germline CDR1 is LGHNT and CDR2 FRNRAP. The CDR3 protein is CASGPDRFSVSGNTIYF. CDR3 DNA: TGTGCTAGTGGTCCGGACAGATTTAGCGTCTCTGGAAACACCATATATTTT.

The genes are TRBV5-1 and TRBJ2-1; 8 bases are shared with TRBD1. The germline V gene encodes CDR1 SGHRS and CDR2 YFSETQ. Germline trimming cut 0 bases from V and 2 bases from J; bases unmatched to any gene: 4. The CDR3 totals 16 residues. CDR3 sequence (DNA): TGCGCCAGCAGCTTGGACGGACAGGGAACCTACAATGAGCAGTTCTTC. Protein product: CASSLDGQGTYNEQFF.

CDR3 residues: CASSPPGRTNSPLHF. CDR3 DNA sequence: TGTGCCAGCAGTCCACCGGGACGGACTAATTCACCCCTCCACTTT. The gene calls are TRBV28 and TRBJ1-6; a weak D match, TRBD1 (5 bases). In germline, CDR1 is MDHEN, CDR2 SYDVKM. The ends were cut back, 5 bases at V and 6 bases at J, with 14 bases in the middle. The CDR3 spans 15 residues.

The chain carries TRBV25-1 and TRBJ2-7, with D possibly matching TRBD2 (7 bases). This CDR3 is 14 amino acids long. Between the trimmed V and J ends, which lost 7 bases and 2 bases, there was a span of 15 bases. Per the germline V gene, CDR1 is MGHDK and CDR2 is SYGVNS. Here the CDR3 DNA reads TGTGCCAGCACTCAAGGGGGGGCCCCCTACGAGCAGTACTTC. Translating gives CASTQGGAPYEQYF.

This clone showed up just once. The V call is TRBV25-1, the J call TRBJ2-1; D may match TRBD1 or TRBD2 (7 bases each). Germline V gene data show CDR1 as MGHDK and CDR2 as SYGVNS. Trimming shortened V by 6 bases and J by 8 bases, and 17 bases separated the two germline ends. The CDR3 length is 14 residues. The CDR3 reads CASRYGEGAYEQFF. CDR3 DNA sequence: TGTGCCAGCAGGTATGGGGAGGGGGCTTATGAGCAGTTCTTC. The variable domain in full, completed from reference TRBV25-1 and TRBJ2-1, reads EADIYQTPRYLVIGTGKKITLECSQTMGHDKMYWYQQDPGMELHLIHYSYGVNSTEKGDLSSESTVSRIRTEHFPLTLESARPSHTSQYLCASRYGEGAYEQFFGPGTRLTVL.

CDR3 DNA sequence: TGTGCCAGCAGTTTATCGAGGACTAGCGGAAATGAGCAGTTCTTC. Its translation is CASSLSRTSGNEQFF. The chain joins TRBV27 to TRBJ2-1; 10 bases map to TRBD2. The CDR3 has 15 residues. Per germline, CDR1 MNHEY and CDR2 SMNVEV (reference sequence). J gave up 7 bases and V 0 bases, and 3 bases lay outside the gene matches.

The V and J genes are TRBV27 and TRBJ2-5; 9 bases map to TRBD2. The J call may be wrong; the DNA end is better matched by TRBJ2-7. The V gene's germline CDR1 is MNHEY and CDR2 SMNVEV (reference sequence). The CDR3 is 16 residues long. In nucleotides, the CDR3 is TGTGCCAGCAGTTCTACCCCTAGCGGGACCTCCTACGAGCAGTACTTC. This codes for CASSSTPSGTSYEQYF.

This chain uses TRBV19 with TRBJ1-2; D remains unclear. The CDR3 totals 14 residues. V shed 0 bases and J shed 5 bases, with 10 bases lying between them. The V gene's germline CDR1 is LNHDA and CDR2 SQIVND (reference sequence). The CDR3 bases are TGTGCCAGTAGTATAGATACAGTGTTATATGGCTACACCTTC. Amino acids: CASSIDTVLYGYTF.

The gene calls are TRBV5-1 and TRBJ2-1; D call uncertain. In germline, CDR1 is SGHRS, CDR2 YFSETQ. CDR3 length: 12 amino acids. The V end was cut by 4 bases, the J end by 5 bases, with 7 bases between. The CDR3 DNA sequence: TGCGCCAGCAGCACGGATAACAATGAGCAGTTCTTC. Protein sequence: CASSTDNNEQFF. Filled out from reference TRBV5-1 and TRBJ2-1, the complete variable domain reads KAGVTQTPRYLIKTRGQQVTLSCSPISGHRSVSWYQQTPGQGLQFLFEYFSETQRNKGNFPGRFSGRQFSNSRSEMNVSTLELGDSALYLCASSTDNNEQFFGPGTRLTVL.

This clone appeared a single time. The CDR3 sequence: CASRSDRWGYEQYF. CDR3 sequence (DNA): TGTGCCAGCAGAAGCGACAGGTGGGGCTACGAGCAGTACTTC. This chain uses TRBV27 with TRBJ2-7; TRBD1 might be the D (6 bases). The CDR3 loop spans 14 amino acids. Trimming left V 6 bases short and J 3 bases short, with 15 bases between. Germline CDR1 MNHEY, CDR2 SMNVEV (reference sequence).

This clone occurred once. This chain links TRBV7-2 with TRBJ1-2; D remains unclear. V lost 1 base, J lost 8 bases, and 14 bases lay in between. Per germline, CDR1 SGHTA and CDR2 FQGNSA. This CDR3 comprises 14 residues. The CDR3 loop is CASSLVDWRRGYTF. The CDR3 DNA follows: TGTGCCAGCAGCTTAGTAGATTGGCGTCGGGGCTACACCTTC. The variable domain in full, completed from reference TRBV7-2 and TRBJ1-2, reads GAGVSQSPSNKVTEKGKDVELRCDPISGHTALYWYRQSLGQGLEFLIYFQGNSAPDKSGLPSDRFSAERTGGSVSTLTIQRTQQEDSAVYLCASSLVDWRRGYTFGSGTRLTVV.

J is TRBJ2-3 and V is TRBV7-2; a weak D match, TRBD2 (6 bases). The CDR3 runs to 15 residues. Trimming pared 8 bases from V and 1 base from J, leaving 16 bases between. The V gene's germline CDR1 is SGHTA and CDR2 FQGNSA. The DNA of the CDR3 is TGTGCCAGCTTTAGACTAGTTTTGGGCACAGATACGCAGTATTTT. Protein: CASFRLVLGTDTQYF.

V usage is TRBV2 and J usage is TRBJ1-3, with D uncertain. The germline V gene has CDR1 SNHLY and CDR2 FYNNEI. The CDR3 has 16 amino acids. Trimming pared 6 bases from V and 1 base from J, leaving 16 bases between. CDR3 region: CASSAMRARSGNTIYF. The CDR3 nucleotides read TGTGCCAGCAGCGCAATGCGGGCTAGATCTGGAAACACCATATATTTT.

The chain is built from TRBV7-6 and TRBJ2-6, with TRBD1 matching over 8 bases. Losses at the gene ends were 3 bases for V and 0 bases for J; bases not matched to a gene: 4. Germline assignment: CDR1 SGHVS and CDR2 FNYEAQ. This CDR3 spans 17 amino acids. CDR3: CASSLRTGRSGANVLTF. CDR3 nucleotide sequence: TGTGCCAGCAGCTTGAGGACAGGGCGCTCTGGGGCCAACGTCCTGACTTTC.

About this clone itself: The sample holds other DNA sequences that translate to the same CDR3. The chain uses TRBV7-9 and TRBJ2-1; 10 positions match TRBD2. Per germline, CDR1 SEHNR and CDR2 FQNEAQ (reference sequence). The V gene end was trimmed by 0 bases and the J gene end by 4 bases; junction bases not matched to a gene: 3. The CDR3 has 16 residues. CDR3 region: CASSLALAGTYNEQFF. DNA for the CDR3: TGTGCCAGCAGCTTAGCACTAGCGGGGACATACAATGAGCAGTTCTTC.

This rearrangement joins TRBV2 to TRBJ2-7; D tentatively fits TRBD1 or TRBD2 (5 bases each). Looked up from germline, CDR1 is SNHLY and CDR2 is FYNNEI. V gave up 6 bases and J gave up 3 bases, with 15 bases separating them. The CDR3 extends over 14 amino acids. CDR3 amino acids: CASSESVGVYEQYF. The CDR3 region has the DNA TGTGCCAGCAGCGAGTCTGTGGGGGTCTACGAGCAGTACTTC.

This sequence joins TRBV18 and TRBJ2-2; D unclear. Trimming left V 2 bases short and J 1 base short, with 11 bases between. Germline V lookup: CDR1 KGHSH, CDR2 LQKENI. CDR3 length equals 16 residues. CDR3: CASSPVSGKNTGELFF. The CDR3, as DNA: TGTGCCAGCTCACCAGTATCCGGCAAGAACACCGGGGAGCTGTTTTTT. The full variable domain, its missing parts supplied by reference TRBV18 and TRBJ2-2, is NAGVMQNPRHLVRRRGQEARLRCSPMKGHSHVYWYRQLPEEGLKFMVYLQKENIIDESGMPKERFSAEFPKEGPSILRIQQVVRGDSAAYFCASSPVSGKNTGELFFGEGSRLTVL.

The rearrangement joins TRBV7-4 to TRBJ1-5; D is uncertain. V was clipped by 3 bases and J by 6 bases, with 9 bases between them. Germline values: CDR1 SGHVT, CDR2 SQSDAQ. The CDR3 consists of 13 residues. CDR3 DNA: TGTGCCAGCAGCTTTTCGGGGAGTCAGCCCCAGCATTTT. Translated, it gives CASSFSGSQPQHF.

The chain carries TRBV10-3 and TRBJ2-2; TRBD2 aligns across 13 bases. The length of the CDR3 is 15 residues. Germline-derived CDR1 and CDR2 are ENHRY and SYGVKD. Unmatched junction bases numbered 3, after V lost 5 bases and J lost 6 bases. The CDR3 DNA is TGTGCCATCAGTAATACTAGCGGGAGGGCCGGGGAGCTGTTTTTT. As protein: CAISNTSGRAGELFF.

CDR3: CAWETSGRDPYEQYF. The CDR3 DNA reads as TGTGCCTGGGAAACTAGCGGGAGGGATCCCTACGAGCAGTACTTC. The chain links TRBV30 to TRBJ2-7; 13 nucleotides agree with TRBD2. Losses at the gene ends were 5 bases for V and 2 bases for J; bases not matched to a gene: 6. The CDR3 consists of 15 residues. Germline CDR1 reads GTSNPN; CDR2 reads SVGIG (reference sequence).

The V and J genes are TRBV27 and TRBJ1-5; the match to TRBD1 covers 11 bases. The CDR3 consists of 14 residues. Germline CDR1 MNHEY, CDR2 SMNVEV (reference sequence). V was pared by 4 bases and J by 7 bases, with 3 bases of the junction left unmatched. The chain's CDR3 is CASSSDRGQQPQHF. CDR3 nucleotide sequence: TGTGCCAGCAGTTCGGACAGGGGGCAACAGCCCCAGCATTTT.

The rearrangement joins TRBV11-1 to TRBJ1-1; no firm D call. Deletions cut 4 bases from V and 7 bases from J, with 16 bases between. Germline values: CDR1 SGHAT, CDR2 FQDESV (reference sequence). The CDR3 sequence is 14 residues long. This chain's CDR3 is CASSSPPGLVEAFF. The CDR3 region has the DNA TGTGCCAGCAGCTCGCCCCCAGGTCTTGTTGAAGCTTTCTTT.

The chain has TRBV7-6 and TRBJ2-1, with TRBD2 matching 8 bases. CDR1 and CDR2 from the germline V gene are SGHVS and FNYEAQ. CDR3 length: 16 amino acids. The V and J ends lost 1 base and 0 bases, in that order; junction bases with no gene match: 2. DNA for the CDR3: TGTGCCAGCAGCTTAGAGGGGACTAGCTCCTACAATGAGCAGTTCTTC. This encodes CASSLEGTSSYNEQFF.